This TCR beta chain is from a study of blood T cells in healthy people across ages. Findings and caveats of the study: In these data, TCR beta diversity tracked strongly with naive T cell percentage.

The CDR3 totals 14 residues. Germline CDR1 reads SGHVS; CDR2 reads FQNEAQ. With 1 base removed from V and 6 bases from J, the gap between germline ends came to 11 bases. Researchers report isolating at least 7 million PBMCs per sample. Primed by a sample-barcoded 5' primer and a J-beta primer mix, a second PCR proceeded for about 7 to 11 cycles. Unique molecular identifiers of 12 random nucleotides labeled each cDNA. MiXCR, run by TCRdb on the 5' RACE reads, gives a single entry per CDR3 protein. The data contain over 600,000 distinct CDR3 sequences, just over 55% of them singletons. As regards this clonotype: As yet, its antigen is unknown.

This chain links TRBV7-8 with TRBJ2-3; D call uncertain. This TCR was sampled from a man between 35 and 55 years old in good health. The specimen sequenced was blood. The CDR3: CASSLVDPEDTQYF. The CDR3 DNA sequence: TGTGCCAGCAGCTTAGTAGACCCCGAGGATACGCAGTATTTT.